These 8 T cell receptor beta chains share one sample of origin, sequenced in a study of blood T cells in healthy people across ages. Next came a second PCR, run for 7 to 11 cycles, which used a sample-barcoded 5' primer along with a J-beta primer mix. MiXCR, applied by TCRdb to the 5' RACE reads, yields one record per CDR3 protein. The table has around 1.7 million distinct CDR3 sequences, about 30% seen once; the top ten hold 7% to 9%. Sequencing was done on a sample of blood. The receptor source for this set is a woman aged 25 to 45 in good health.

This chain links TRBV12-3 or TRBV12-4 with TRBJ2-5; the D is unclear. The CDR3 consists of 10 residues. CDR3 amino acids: CAASEETQYF. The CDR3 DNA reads TGTGCAGCAAGCGAAGAGACCCAGTACTTC.

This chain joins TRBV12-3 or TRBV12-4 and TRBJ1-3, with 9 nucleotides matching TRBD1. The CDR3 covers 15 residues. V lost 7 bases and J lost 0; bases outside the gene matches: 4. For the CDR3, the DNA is TGTGCCAGCAATCGGGACAGGGCCTCTGGAAACACCATATATTTT. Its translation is CASNRDRASGNTIYF.

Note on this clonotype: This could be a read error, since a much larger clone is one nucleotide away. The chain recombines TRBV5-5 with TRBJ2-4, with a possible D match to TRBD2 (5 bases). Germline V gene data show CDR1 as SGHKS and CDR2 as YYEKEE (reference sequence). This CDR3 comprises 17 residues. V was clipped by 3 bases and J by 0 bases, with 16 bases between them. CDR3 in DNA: TGTGCCAGCAGCTCGGATTGGAGCGGCTTAGCCAAAAACATTCAGTACTTC. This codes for CASSSDWSGLAKNIQYF.

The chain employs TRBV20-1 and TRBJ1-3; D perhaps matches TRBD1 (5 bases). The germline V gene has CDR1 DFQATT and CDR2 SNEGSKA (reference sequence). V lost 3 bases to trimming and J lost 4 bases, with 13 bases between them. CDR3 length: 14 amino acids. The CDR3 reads CSASLRGGGNTIYF. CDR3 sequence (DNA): TGCAGTGCTAGTCTCCGGGGCGGCGGAAACACCATATATTTT.

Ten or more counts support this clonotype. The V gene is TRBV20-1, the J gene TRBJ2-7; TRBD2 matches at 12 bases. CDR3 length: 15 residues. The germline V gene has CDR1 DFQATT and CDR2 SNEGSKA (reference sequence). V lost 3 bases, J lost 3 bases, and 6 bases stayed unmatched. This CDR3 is CSARTSGSSVYEQYF. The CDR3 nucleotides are TGCAGTGCTAGGACTAGCGGGAGTAGCGTCTACGAGCAGTACTTC.

The CDR3 DNA reads as TGTGCCAGCAGCCGCTTTCCCGGAAAACTGTTTTTT. As protein: CASSRFPGKLFF. The V and J genes are TRBV3-1 and TRBJ1-4; D not certain. Deletions cut 4 bases from V and 10 bases from J, with 10 bases between. Germline CDR1 and CDR2: LGHDT and YNNKEL (reference sequence). The CDR3 length is 12 residues.

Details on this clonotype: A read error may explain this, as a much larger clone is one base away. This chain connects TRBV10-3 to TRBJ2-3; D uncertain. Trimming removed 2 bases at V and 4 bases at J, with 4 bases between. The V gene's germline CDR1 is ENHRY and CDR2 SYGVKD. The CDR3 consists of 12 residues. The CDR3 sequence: CAISETADTQYF. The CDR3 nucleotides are TGTGCCATCAGTGAGACCGCAGATACGCAGTATTTT.

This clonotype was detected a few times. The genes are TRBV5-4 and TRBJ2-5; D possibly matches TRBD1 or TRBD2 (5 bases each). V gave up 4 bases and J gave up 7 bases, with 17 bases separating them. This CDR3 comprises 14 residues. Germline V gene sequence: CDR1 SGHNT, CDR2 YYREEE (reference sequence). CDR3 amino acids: CASSAGTDGVTQYF. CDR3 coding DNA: TGTGCCAGCAGCGCCGGGACCGACGGGGTGACCCAGTACTTC.